The next 5 T cell receptor beta chains were all read from a single sample in a study of cytomegalovirus exposure and HLA in healthy donors. A multiplex PCR was run with 60 Vbeta primers and 13 Jbeta primers. Clones were sequenced by immunoSEQ multiplex PCR, and TCRdb holds only the in-frame ones, with some missing. Of roughly 130,000 clones in the sample, over 75% were seen once. The specimen sequenced was PBMCs. The receptors shown here come from a woman between 45 and 60 years old in good health and CMV-seropositive.

V gene TRBV28 combines with J gene TRBJ2-1; TRBD2 matches 8 bases. CDR1 and CDR2 (germline): MDHEN, SYDVKM. The CDR3 consists of 16 residues. J gave up 4 bases and V 4 bases, and 9 bases lay outside the gene matches. The CDR3 nucleotides are TGTGCCAGCAGTTCCGGGGGAGCGGGGGCTTACAATGAGCAGTTCTTC. Translating gives CASSSGGAGAYNEQFF. The entire variable domain, with the rest obtained from reference TRBV28 and TRBJ2-1, is as follows: DVKVTQSSRYLVKRTGEKVFLECVQDMDHENMFWYRQDPGLGLRLIYFSYDVKMKEKGDIPEGYSVSREKKERFSLILESASTNQTSMYLCASSSGGAGAYNEQFFGPGTRLTVL.

The V and J genes are TRBV10-3 and TRBJ2-1; TRBD2 is a possible D gene (6 bases). Germline values: CDR1 ENHRY, CDR2 SYGVKD. Trimming removed 0 bases from V and 10 bases from J, with 13 bases in between. The CDR3 loop spans 14 amino acids. Written as DNA, the CDR3 is TGTGCCATCAGTGAGTCGGGAGGACAATGGGAGCAGTTCTTC. It specifies CAISESGGQWEQFF.

The chain combines TRBV28 with TRBJ1-1; D may be TRBD1 (6 bases). The V and J ends lost 7 bases and 5 bases respectively, with 17 bases between them. Germline lookup yields CDR1 MDHEN and CDR2 SYDVKM. The CDR3 has 14 residues. The CDR3 DNA sequence: TGTGCCAGCATCGGGGCAGGGGATATTACTGAAGCTTTCTTT. It translates to CASIGAGDITEAFF.

This clone was observed a single time. V gene TRBV6-1 combines with J gene TRBJ1-6; possible D gene TRBD1, 6 bases. Trimming took 4 bases from V and 7 from J, leaving 14 bases between them. From germline, CDR1 is MNHNS and CDR2 SASEGT. The CDR3 is 15 residues long. The CDR3 loop is CASSVSGTTNSPLHF. CDR3 sequence (DNA): TGTGCCAGCAGTGTCTCCGGGACAACGAATTCACCCCTCCACTTT.

V and J are TRBV4-1 and TRBJ1-5, with D possibly TRBD1 on 6 matching bases. Per the germline V gene, CDR1 is MGHRA and CDR2 is YSYEKL. Trimming shortened V by 5 bases and J by 0 bases, and 8 bases separated the two germline ends. This CDR3 is built from 14 residues. The CDR3, as DNA: TGCGCCAGCAGCAAGGGGGATAGCAATCAGCCCCAGCATTTT. Its translation is CASSKGDSNQPQHF.